The 13 T cell receptor beta chains listed next were all sequenced from one sample in a study of T cell responses to AZD1222 COVID-19 vaccine. Sequencing was performed with immunoSEQ multiplex PCR; in TCRdb, only in-frame clones are kept and a portion is missing. The repertoire holds roughly 150,000 clones, 90% seen once, with roughly 1.6% in the top ten. Sample: peripheral blood, taken 28 days after the second AZD1222 dose. These receptors were taken from an adult who received the AZD1222 COVID-19 vaccine.

This clone was seen once. This chain joins TRBV14 and TRBJ1-2; TRBD1 might be the D (5 bases). Germline V CDR1 and CDR2: SGHDN, FVKESK. The CDR3 consists of 14 residues. Trimming removed 2 bases at V and 5 bases at J, with 12 bases between. The CDR3 protein is CASSQLDSSYGYTF. The CDR3 coding sequence is TGTGCCAGCAGCCAACTCGACAGTTCATATGGCTACACCTTC. The whole variable domain, filled in from reference TRBV14 and TRBJ1-2, reads EAGVTQFPSHSVIEKGQTVTLRCDPISGHDNLYWYRRVMGKEIKFLLHFVKESKQDESGMPNNRFLAERTGGTYSTLKVQPAELEDSGVYFCASSQLDSSYGYTFGSGTRLTVV.

This chain joins TRBV6-6 and TRBJ2-1; 7 bases map to TRBD2. The CDR3 contains 10 residues. Germline V gene sequence: CDR1 MNHNY, CDR2 SVGAGI (reference sequence). V lost 6 bases and J lost 12; bases outside the gene matches: 2. The CDR3 coding sequence is TGTGCCAGCAGATCTAGCGGGCAGTTCTTC. It translates to CASRSSGQFF.

The J gene is TRBJ2-7, the V gene TRBV27, with TRBD1 as a possible D gene (6 bases). Germline V gives CDR1 MNHEY, CDR2 SMNVEV (reference sequence). V gave up 5 bases and J gave up 2 bases, with 10 bases separating them. The CDR3 runs 13 residues. CDR3 nucleotide sequence: TGTGCCAGCAGTGGGACATCCACCTACGAGCAGTACTTC. The encoded protein is CASSGTSTYEQYF.

The chain links TRBV3-1 (or the pseudogene TRBV3-2) to TRBJ1-5, with unresolved D. This CDR3 comprises 15 residues. Germline values: CDR1 LGHDT, CDR2 YNNKEL (reference sequence). The V and J ends lost 1 base and 0 bases respectively, with 7 bases between them. The CDR3 loop reads CASSQGTHSNQPQHF. The CDR3 DNA reads as TGTGCCAGCAGCCAAGGGACTCATAGCAATCAGCCCCAGCATTTT.

The chain joins TRBV19 to TRBJ2-5, with D tentatively TRBD2 (5 bases). There are 13 residues in the CDR3. Germline V gene data show CDR1 as LNHDA and CDR2 as SQIVND (reference sequence). The germline V and J ends were trimmed by 3 bases and 4 bases, with 9 bases remaining between them. The CDR3 sequence is CASSISGRETQYF. The CDR3 DNA is TGTGCCAGTAGTATTTCTGGGAGAGAGACCCAGTACTTC.

The genes are TRBV7-8 and TRBJ2-7; no clear D. Looked up from germline, CDR1 is SGHVS and CDR2 is FQNEAQ. V was clipped by 0 bases and J by 3 bases, with 6 bases between them. The CDR3 contains 13 residues. The CDR3 here is CASSLAQVYEQYF. DNA of the CDR3: TGTGCCAGCAGCTTAGCACAAGTCTACGAGCAGTACTTC.

The chain uses TRBV13 and TRBJ2-7; D is possibly TRBD1 (6 bases). Trimming removed 5 bases at V and 2 bases at J, with 13 bases between. Germline-derived CDR1 and CDR2 are PRHDT and FYEKMQ (reference sequence). The CDR3 covers 14 residues. In DNA, the CDR3 is TGTGCCAGCAGCCGACCTACAGGGACCTACGAGCAGTACTTC. Its protein is CASSRPTGTYEQYF.

The chain combines TRBV20-1 with TRBJ1-2; TRBD1 matches 10 bases. CDR1 DFQATT and CDR2 SNEGSKA come from the germline V gene (reference sequence). This CDR3 is 14 amino acids long. V trimming: 3 bases; J trimming: 6 bases; junction bases outside the gene matches: 7. The CDR3 is CSASRAGTGDGYTF. The DNA for the CDR3 is TGCAGTGCTAGTAGGGCCGGGACAGGGGATGGCTACACCTTC.

This sequence joins TRBV7-9 and TRBJ1-2; 7 bases fit TRBD1. The CDR3 length is 13 residues. Germline V gene sequence: CDR1 SEHNR, CDR2 FQNEAQ (reference sequence). Germline trimming cut 5 bases from V and 4 bases from J; bases unmatched to any gene: 4. CDR3 sequence reads: CASSPTGFYGYTF. CDR3 DNA sequence: TGTGCCAGCAGCCCGACAGGGTTCTATGGCTACACCTTC.

The chain has TRBV5-1 and TRBJ2-2, with D tentatively TRBD2 (6 bases). CDR3 size: 14 residues. Germline V gene lookup returns CDR1 SGHRS and CDR2 YFSETQ. Trimming cost V 4 bases and J 6 bases, with 13 bases left between them. The CDR3 region is CASSPGVLAGELFF. CDR3 nucleotide sequence: TGCGCCAGCAGCCCGGGGGTACTAGCCGGGGAGCTGTTTTTT.

The chain carries TRBV30 and TRBJ1-5, with no clear D. The CDR3 totals 12 residues. The germline V gene has CDR1 GTSNPN and CDR2 SVGIG (reference sequence). Trimming cost V 0 bases and J 6 bases, with 6 bases left between them. In DNA, the CDR3 is TGTGCCTGGAGTGTACATGGTCAGCCCCAGCATTTT. Protein sequence: CAWSVHGQPQHF.

This chain links TRBV5-6 with TRBJ2-3; D not certain. The germline gives CDR1 SGHDT, CDR2 YYEEEE. The length of the CDR3 is 13 residues. The V end lost 5 bases, the J end lost 5 bases, and 12 bases lay between the germline ends. In DNA, the CDR3 is TGTGCCAGCAGGCCCTTTAAAGTAGATACGCAGTATTTT. Protein product: CASRPFKVDTQYF. Together with reference TRBV5-6 and TRBJ2-3, the CDR3 gives the full variable domain: DAGVTQSPTHLIKTRGQQVTLRCSPKSGHDTVSWYQQALGQGPQFIFQYYEEEERQRGNFPDRFSGHQFPNYSSELNVNALLLGDSALYLCASRPFKVDTQYFGPGTRLTVL.

V usage is TRBV2 and J usage is TRBJ1-1; no firm D call. The CDR3 contains 16 residues. The germline CDR1 and CDR2 sequences are SNHLY and FYNNEI. Trimming left V 6 bases short and J 3 bases short, with 20 bases between. The DNA for the CDR3 is TGTGCCAGCAGATACGGAGGCCTCCGGGCCGACACTGAAGCTTTCTTT. Amino acid sequence: CASRYGGLRADTEAFF.